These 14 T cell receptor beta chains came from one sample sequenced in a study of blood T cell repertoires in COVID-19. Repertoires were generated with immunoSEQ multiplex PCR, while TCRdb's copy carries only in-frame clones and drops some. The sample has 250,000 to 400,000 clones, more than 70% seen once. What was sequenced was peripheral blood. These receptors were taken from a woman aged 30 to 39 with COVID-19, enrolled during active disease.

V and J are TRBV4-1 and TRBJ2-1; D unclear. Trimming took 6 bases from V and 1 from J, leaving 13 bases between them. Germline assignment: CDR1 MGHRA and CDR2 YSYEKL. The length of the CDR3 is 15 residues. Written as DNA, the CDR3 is TGCGCCAGCAGACCGACTCTCATTTCCTACAATGAGCAGTTCTTC. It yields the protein CASRPTLISYNEQFF.

The CDR3 DNA follows: TGTGCCAGCAGTTACTCCGGACTAGCGGGGGGCAATGAGCAGTTCTTC. Its translation: CASSYSGLAGGNEQFF. The rearrangement links TRBV6-5 to TRBJ2-1, with 14 nucleotides matching TRBD2. Germline CDR1 and CDR2: MNHEY and SVGAGI. The CDR3 is 16 residues long. V was clipped by 0 bases and J by 6 bases; unmatched bases: 1.

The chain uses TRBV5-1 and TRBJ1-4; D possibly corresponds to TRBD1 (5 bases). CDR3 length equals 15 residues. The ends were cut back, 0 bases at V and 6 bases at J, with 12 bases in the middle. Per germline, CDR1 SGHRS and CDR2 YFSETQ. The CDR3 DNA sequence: TGCGCCAGCAGCTTGGACAGACAGTTGGATGAAAAACTGTTTTTT. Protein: CASSLDRQLDEKLFF.

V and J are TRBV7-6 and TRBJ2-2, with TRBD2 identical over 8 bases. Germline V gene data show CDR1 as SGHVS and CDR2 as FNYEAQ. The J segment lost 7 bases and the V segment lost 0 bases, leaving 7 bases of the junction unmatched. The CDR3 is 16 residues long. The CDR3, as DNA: TGTGCCAGCAGCTTAGCAGTGGCGGGGGGCGGCGGGGAGCTGTTTTTT. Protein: CASSLAVAGGGGELFF.

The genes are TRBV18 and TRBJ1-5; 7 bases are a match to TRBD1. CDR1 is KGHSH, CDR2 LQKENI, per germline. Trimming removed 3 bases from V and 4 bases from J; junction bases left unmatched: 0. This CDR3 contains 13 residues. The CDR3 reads CASSPTGNQPQHF. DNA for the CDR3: TGTGCCAGCTCACCGACAGGGAATCAGCCCCAGCATTTT. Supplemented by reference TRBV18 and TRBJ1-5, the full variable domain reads NAGVMQNPRHLVRRRGQEARLRCSPMKGHSHVYWYRQLPEEGLKFMVYLQKENIIDESGMPKERFSAEFPKEGPSILRIQQVVRGDSAAYFCASSPTGNQPQHFGDGTRLSIL.

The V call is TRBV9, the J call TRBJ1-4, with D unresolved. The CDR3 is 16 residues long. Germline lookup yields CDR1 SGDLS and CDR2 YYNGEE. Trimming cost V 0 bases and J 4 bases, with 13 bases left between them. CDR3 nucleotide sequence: TGTGCCAGCAGCGTAGGGGCATTACCCCGTAATGAAAAACTGTTTTTT. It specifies CASSVGALPRNEKLFF.

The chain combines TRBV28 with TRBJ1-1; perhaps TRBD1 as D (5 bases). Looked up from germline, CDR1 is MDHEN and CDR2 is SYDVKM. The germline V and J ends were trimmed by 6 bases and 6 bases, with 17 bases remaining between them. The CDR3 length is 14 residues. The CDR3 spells CASRGGGAGAEAFF. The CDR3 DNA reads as TGTGCCAGCAGGGGAGGAGGGGCAGGAGCTGAAGCTTTCTTT.

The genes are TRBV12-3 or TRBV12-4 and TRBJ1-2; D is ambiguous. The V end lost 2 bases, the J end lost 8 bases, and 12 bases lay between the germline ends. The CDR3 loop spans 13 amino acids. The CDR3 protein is CASSLSREGGYTF. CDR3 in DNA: TGTGCCAGCAGTTTATCACGGGAAGGGGGCTACACCTTC.

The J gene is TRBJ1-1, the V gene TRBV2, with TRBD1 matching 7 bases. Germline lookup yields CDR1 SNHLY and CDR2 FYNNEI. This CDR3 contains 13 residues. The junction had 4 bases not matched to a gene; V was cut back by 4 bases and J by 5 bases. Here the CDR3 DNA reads TGTGCCAGCAGTGTCGACAGGGTAACTGAAGCTTTCTTT. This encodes CASSVDRVTEAFF.

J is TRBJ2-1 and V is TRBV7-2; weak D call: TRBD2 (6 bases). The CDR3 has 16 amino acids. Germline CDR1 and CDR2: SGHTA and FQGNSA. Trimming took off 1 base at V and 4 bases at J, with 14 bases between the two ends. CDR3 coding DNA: TGTGCCAGCAGCTTAGGTCGCGGGGCCCAATACAATGAGCAGTTCTTC. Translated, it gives CASSLGRGAQYNEQFF.

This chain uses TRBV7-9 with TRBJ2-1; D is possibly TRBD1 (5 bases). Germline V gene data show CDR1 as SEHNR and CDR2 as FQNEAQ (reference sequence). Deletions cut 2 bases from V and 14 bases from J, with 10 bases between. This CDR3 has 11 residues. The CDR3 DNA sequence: TGTGCCAGCAGCTTAAGGGGTAGGGAGTTCTTC. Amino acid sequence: CASSLRGREFF.

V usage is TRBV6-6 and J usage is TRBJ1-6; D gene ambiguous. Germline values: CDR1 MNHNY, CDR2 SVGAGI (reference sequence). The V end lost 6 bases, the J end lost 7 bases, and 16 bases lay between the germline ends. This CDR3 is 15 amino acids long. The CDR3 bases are TGTGCCAGCAGGTCCTTGGAGGGATGGAATTCACCCCTCCACTTT. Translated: CASRSLEGWNSPLHF.

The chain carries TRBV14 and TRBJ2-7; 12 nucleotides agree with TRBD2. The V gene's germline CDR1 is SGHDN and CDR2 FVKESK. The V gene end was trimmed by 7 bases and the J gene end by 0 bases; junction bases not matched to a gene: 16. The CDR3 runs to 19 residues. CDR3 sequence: CASNSPGGLAGLSSYEQYV. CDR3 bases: TGTGCCAGCAACTCCCCCGGTGGACTAGCGGGATTAAGCTCCTACGAGCAGTACGTC.

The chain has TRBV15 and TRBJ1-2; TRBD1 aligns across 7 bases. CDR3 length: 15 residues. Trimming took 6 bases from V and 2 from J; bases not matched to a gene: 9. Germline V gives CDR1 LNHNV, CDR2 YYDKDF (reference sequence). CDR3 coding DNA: TGTGCCACCAGAGAAAACAGGGGTTTGAACTATGGCTACACCTTC. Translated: CATRENRGLNYGYTF.